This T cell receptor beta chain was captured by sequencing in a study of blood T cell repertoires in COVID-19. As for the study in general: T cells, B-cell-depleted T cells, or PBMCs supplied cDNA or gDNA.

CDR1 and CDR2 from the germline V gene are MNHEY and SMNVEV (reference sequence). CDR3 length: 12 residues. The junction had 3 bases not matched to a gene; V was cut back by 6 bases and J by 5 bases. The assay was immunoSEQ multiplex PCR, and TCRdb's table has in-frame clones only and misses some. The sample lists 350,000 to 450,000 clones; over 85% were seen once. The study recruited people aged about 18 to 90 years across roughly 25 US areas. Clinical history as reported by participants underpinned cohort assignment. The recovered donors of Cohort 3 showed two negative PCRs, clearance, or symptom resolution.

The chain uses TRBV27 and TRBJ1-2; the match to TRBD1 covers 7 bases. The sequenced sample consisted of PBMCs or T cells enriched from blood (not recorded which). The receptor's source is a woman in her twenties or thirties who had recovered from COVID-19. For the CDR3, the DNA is TGTGCCAGCAGAACAGGGGAGTATGGCTACACCTTC. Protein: CASRTGEYGYTF.